This T cell receptor beta chain was sequenced for a study of T cells in Graves' hyperthyroidism and ophthalmopathy. The wider study: Staff took peripheral blood when the initial diagnosis was made, before any treatment began. The study's findings and limits: Appearing also in blood were most of the thyroid clonotypes expanded above 0.001. Separating ophthalmopathy from stable hyperthyroidism was achieved by a 13 V-J model.

This CDR3 contains 16 residues. V trimming: 4 bases; J trimming: 4 bases; junction bases outside the gene matches: 5. Germline V gives CDR1 SGHKS, CDR2 YYEKEE (reference sequence). Not enrolled were patients with uncontrolled infection, other autoimmune disease, pregnancy or lactation. The table lists this clonotype with a few counts. What it binds is not known. RNA transcripts gave rise to amplified TCR beta CDR3 regions. A set of HTBI primers served as the primers for a first-round RT-PCR of the TCR CDR3. TCRdb reprocessed the multiplex PCR reads via MiXCR and lists one record per CDR3 protein. The sample includes about 600,000 distinct CDR3 sequences, approximately 15% of them seen just once.

The sequence derives from a woman aged 40 to 50 with Graves' ophthalmopathy. Sequenced: blood. The rearrangement joins TRBV5-5 to TRBJ1-6, with 10 positions matching TRBD1. The CDR3 nucleotides are TGTGCCAGCAGCGGGGGACAGGGGCCGTATAATTCACCCCTCCACTTT. Its translation: CASSGGQGPYNSPLHF.